This T cell receptor (beta chain) was profiled in a study of blood T cell repertoires in COVID-19. Seattle patient enrollment occurred during active infection, with longitudinal follow-up thereafter. The CDR3 spans 15 residues. Trimming removed 1 base from V and 1 base from J, with 7 bases in between. Germline values: CDR1 MGHRA, CDR2 YSYEKL. Sequencing used immunoSEQ multiplex PCR; TCRdb keeps in-frame clones, though not all of them. Of some 400,000 clones listed, around 87% were seen once; the top ten hold under 11%. The sample was peripheral blood. J is TRBJ2-2 and V is TRBV4-1; D is undetermined. This sequence was found in a woman in her thirties with COVID-19, enrolled during active disease. In DNA form, the CDR3 reads TGCGCCAGCAGCCAAGTGAGTCTGAACACCGGGGAGCTGTTTTTT. This gives the protein CASSQVSLNTGELFF.